This T cell receptor beta chain was observed in a study of T cells in Graves' hyperthyroidism and ophthalmopathy. Study conclusions and caveats: Prediction of ophthalmopathy progression came a median roughly 6.7 months pre-onset. Most thyroid clonotypes that were expanded above 0.001 also turned up in blood.

As for this clonotype: What it recognizes is unknown.

RNA transcripts served as the template for amplifying TCR beta CDR3 regions. TCR CDR3 regions were first amplified by RT-PCR with HTBI primers. TCRdb processed the multiplex PCR reads anew with MiXCR; each CDR3 protein has one entry. The table has under 400,000 distinct CDR3 sequences, under 25% seen once. Uncontrolled infection, other autoimmune disease, pregnancy or lactation led to exclusion. Clinical symptoms, serum thyroxine, TRAb, thyroid ultrasound and orbital computed tomography informed diagnoses. CDR1 SNHLY and CDR2 FYNNEI come from the germline V gene. V dropped 4 bases and J dropped 3; count of bases not matched to a gene: 4. The CDR3 consists of 15 residues.

This chain connects TRBV2 to TRBJ1-1; 11 nucleotides agree with TRBD1. Sequenced: blood. This receptor was identified in a woman between 45 and 65 years old with Graves' hyperthyroidism. The CDR3 DNA sequence: TGTGCCAGCAGTGGGACAGGGGGCACGGACACTGAAGCTTTCTTT. Encoded protein: CASSGTGGTDTEAFF.